One and the same sample provided the 2 T cell receptor beta chains below, sequenced in a study of T-cell memory formation after mild COVID-19. Each CDR3 protein gets one entry after TCRdb re-called the 5' RACE reads with MiXCR. This table holds some 450,000 distinct CDR3 sequences, 20% found once. The sequencing input was PBMCs or a T cell subset sorted from them (not recorded which). All receptors derive from an adult woman who had mild COVID-19 (a few samples of this study predate the infection). Cell type and time point are not known.

This clonotype was found many times. V usage is TRBV11-2 and J usage is TRBJ2-1; TRBD1 might be the D (7 bases). The CDR3 is 17 residues long. The V end was cut by 3 bases, the J end by 3 bases, with 18 bases between. In germline, CDR1 is SGHAT, CDR2 FQNNGV. The CDR3 coding sequence is TGTGCCAGCAGCTTCCGGGACGCCCAGGGGGGCTACAATGAGCAGTTCTTC. It yields the protein CASSFRDAQGGYNEQFF. Full variable domain (rest looked up from reference TRBV11-2 and TRBJ2-1): EAGVAQSPRYKIIEKRQSVAFWCNPISGHATLYWYQQILGQGPKLLIQFQNNGVVDDSQLPKDRFSAERLKGVDSTLKIQPAKLEDSAVYLCASSFRDAQGGYNEQFFGPGTRLTVL.

This clonotype was seen a few times. V gene TRBV18 combines with J gene TRBJ2-5, with TRBD2 matching over 7 bases. The V segment lost 1 base and the J segment 1 base; nucleotides outside the gene matches: 3. The V gene's germline CDR1 is KGHSH and CDR2 LQKENI. This CDR3 has 15 amino acids. In DNA form, the CDR3 reads TGTGCCAGCTCACCACAGATAGCGGGCCAAGAGACCCAGTACTTC. Protein product: CASSPQIAGQETQYF.